This T cell receptor (beta chain) was sequenced in a study of CD8 T cells in ankylosing spondylitis (dated by TCRdb to about 2017). For the study in its entirety: The study set out to find disease-linked TCR variants by profiling T cell receptor beta repertoires in ankylosing spondylitis patients and healthy donors. The whole study cohort included 85 to 120 healthy donors and 20 to 30 ankylosing spondylitis patients. Peripheral blood was sampled, and synovial fluid was also collected from ankylosing spondylitis patients. Results the study describes overall, beyond this receptor: According to the report, matched synovial fluid samples from ankylosing spondylitis patients were significantly enriched for the disease-linked clones. In peripheral blood, the disease-linked clones were found at relatively low frequencies and had a CD8+ phenotype. A TCR beta motif of about 8 highly homologous amino acid variants appeared characteristic of blood from ankylosing spondylitis patients. Some TCR beta motif variants had previously been reported in synovial fluid and blood of reactive arthritis patients, which suggested common disease-initiation mechanisms.

Sequencing took place on an Illumina HiSeq 2500. Quantitative 5'-RACE with molecular barcodes was the method used to prepare the TCR beta libraries. The authors' pipeline ran thus. To identify disease-linked TCR variants, a new computational method was used, one built on a probabilistic model of VDJ rearrangement. Clones were called with MiXCR by TCRdb after fastp trimmed the public reads at Q25, and only in-frame beta chains were retained. Every entry covers one CDR3 protein and lists the most common genes and DNA from its rows. The V and J calls shown here were made by TCRdb, not taken from the authors' results. In this sample the table shows around 210,000 distinct CDR3 sequences, 8% to 10% of which occur a single time. Around 4.4% of the sample is taken by the ten largest. The germline V gene encodes CDR1 SGHTA and CDR2 FQGNSA. The cysteine opens and the phenylalanine closes a CDR3 of 15 amino acids. Only the CDR3 part of the read is kept: 45 bases, read in frame from the first base. V was cut back by 5 bases and J by 2 bases, leaving a gap of 13 bases between them.

This clonotype was counted ten times or more. No antigen is known for it. The input lacks base qualities; no much larger clone sits a single base away. Source material: blood, either unsorted or a sorted T cell fraction (not recorded which). This clonotype originated in a female donor with ankylosing spondylitis or in good health (not recorded which). The rearranged segments are TRBV7-2 and TRBJ1-5; the D gene is unclear. The nucleotide sequence is given as TGTGCCAGCAGCCCCCTAGGGAATGGCAATCAGCCCCAGCATTTT. It codes for CASSPLGNGNQPQHF.